Below are 13 T cell receptor beta chains sequenced from a single sample in a study of cytomegalovirus exposure and HLA in healthy donors. PCR was performed using 60 Vbeta and 13 Jbeta primers. Generated by immunoSEQ multiplex PCR, the TCRdb table keeps only in-frame clones and is missing some. Counted here are 150,000 to 250,000 clones, roughly 79% occurring once; the ten biggest clones make up 1.5% to 2%. The material sequenced was PBMCs. All receptors come from a man younger than 45 in good health and CMV-seronegative.

V is TRBV19 and J is TRBJ2-2; D is perhaps TRBD1 (7 bases). The CDR3 spans 16 residues. Germline V gene lookup returns CDR1 LNHDA and CDR2 SQIVND (reference sequence). Trimming shortened V by 5 bases and J by 2 bases, and 15 bases separated the two germline ends. CDR3 loop: CASSPRGQLNTGELFF. Written as DNA, the CDR3 is TGTGCCAGTAGTCCGCGGGGACAGCTAAACACCGGGGAGCTGTTTTTT.

This clone was seen only once. This sample includes further DNA sequences coding for the same CDR3. This chain joins TRBV18 and TRBJ1-5; possible D gene TRBD1, 5 bases. Per germline, CDR1 KGHSH and CDR2 LQKENI. Trimming removed 3 bases from V and 1 base from J, with 10 bases in between. The CDR3 loop spans 15 amino acids. CDR3 coding DNA: TGTGCCAGCTCACCCGGGGGTGGGAGCAATCAGCCCCAGCATTTT. Translated: CASSPGGGSNQPQHF. The full variable domain, completed using reference TRBV18 and TRBJ1-5, is NAGVMQNPRHLVRRRGQEARLRCSPMKGHSHVYWYRQLPEEGLKFMVYLQKENIIDESGMPKERFSAEFPKEGPSILRIQQVVRGDSAAYFCASSPGGGSNQPQHFGDGTRLSIL.

A remark on this clone: Other DNA sequences of this sample code for an identical CDR3. The rearrangement joins TRBV2 to TRBJ2-7, with 11 bases matching TRBD2. The CDR3 is 14 residues long. V shed 5 bases, J shed 1 base, and the junction held 1 base outside the gene matches. CDR1 SNHLY and CDR2 FYNNEI come from the germline V gene. CDR3 protein: CASSLAGGSYEQYF. The CDR3 DNA reads TGTGCCAGCAGTCTAGCGGGAGGATCCTACGAGCAGTACTTC.

This clone was detected only once. The J gene is TRBJ1-2, the V gene TRBV6-5; D remains ambiguous. The V gene lost 6 bases and the J gene lost 3 bases, with 14 bases spanning the gap. In germline, CDR1 is MNHEY, CDR2 SVGAGI. The CDR3 consists of 14 residues. CDR3 residues: CASSPLGLDYGYTF. In nucleotides, the CDR3 is TGTGCCAGCAGCCCCCTGGGCCTTGACTATGGCTACACCTTC.

The rearrangement links TRBV5-4 to TRBJ2-2, with 8 bases lining up with TRBD1. The CDR3 is 16 residues long. The junction had 10 bases not matched to a gene; V was cut back by 3 bases and J by 6 bases. The V gene's germline CDR1 is SGHNT and CDR2 YYREEE (reference sequence). The CDR3 nucleotides are TGTGCCAGCAGCTGGGGAACGGGACAGGCTTCCGGGGAGCTGTTTTTT. It encodes CASSWGTGQASGELFF.

The chain has TRBV28 and TRBJ2-7; TRBD2 matches at 9 bases. Germline V lookup: CDR1 MDHEN, CDR2 SYDVKM. The CDR3 extends over 18 amino acids. The ends lost 7 bases at V and 0 bases at J; junction bases unmatched: 16. CDR3 residues: CASKGDWASGDSSYEQYF. CDR3 bases: TGTGCCAGCAAAGGTGATTGGGCTAGCGGGGATAGCTCCTACGAGCAGTACTTC.

The genes are TRBV5-4 and TRBJ1-2; the match to TRBD1 covers 9 bases. Trimming at V came to 5 bases and at J to 3 bases, leaving 8 bases not matched to a gene. The CDR3 length is 15 residues. The V gene's germline CDR1 is SGHNT and CDR2 YYREEE (reference sequence). CDR3 coding DNA: TGTGCCAGCAGTTTTAGGGACAGGGAGTACTATGGCTACACCTTC. This gives the protein CASSFRDREYYGYTF.

V and J are TRBV28 and TRBJ1-3; possible D gene TRBD1, 6 bases. Trimming took 3 bases from V and 8 from J, leaving 17 bases between them. CDR3 size: 15 residues. Germline CDR1 is MDHEN and CDR2 is SYDVKM. CDR3 sequence reads: CASSFSSGEVYTIYF. The CDR3 DNA reads TGTGCCAGCAGTTTTTCTTCAGGGGAAGTGTACACCATATATTTT.

The V gene is TRBV7-2, the J gene TRBJ2-7, with D maybe TRBD1 (6 bases). The V and J ends lost 4 bases and 2 bases respectively, with 15 bases between them. CDR1 and CDR2 (germline): SGHTA, FQGNSA. This CDR3 region has 15 residues. The CDR3 reads CASSSTITGPYEQYF. CDR3 nucleotides: TGTGCCAGCAGCTCAACAATAACAGGGCCCTACGAGCAGTACTTC.

This clone was counted a single time. J is TRBJ2-1 and V is TRBV6-1; perhaps TRBD2 as D (5 bases). The CDR3 extends over 12 amino acids. Germline lookup yields CDR1 MNHNS and CDR2 SASEGT. V was trimmed by 6 bases and J by 5 bases, leaving 8 bases between them. The CDR3: CASSRTDNEQFF. Here the CDR3 DNA reads TGTGCCAGCAGCCGGACTGACAATGAGCAGTTCTTC.

CDR3 in amino acids: CASSERSRQETQYF. The CDR3 DNA sequence: TGTGCCAGCAGTGAAAGGAGTCGGCAAGAGACCCAGTACTTC. This chain uses TRBV6-1 with TRBJ2-5, with D unclear. V was trimmed by 2 bases and J by 2 bases, leaving 9 bases between them. The germline V gene has CDR1 MNHNS and CDR2 SASEGT. The CDR3 is 14 amino acids.

The V gene is TRBV10-1, the J gene TRBJ2-3; TRBD2 matches at 11 bases. The V and J ends lost 3 bases and 4 bases, in that order; junction bases with no gene match: 3. This CDR3 is built from 15 residues. In germline, CDR1 is WNHNN, CDR2 SYGVQD (reference sequence). In nucleotides, the CDR3 is TGCGCCAGCAGTGAACTAGCGGGAGAGGCAGATACGCAGTATTTT. Its protein product is CASSELAGEADTQYF.

The V call is TRBV5-1, the J call TRBJ2-1; D is perhaps TRBD2 (6 bases). Germline CDR1 is SGHRS and CDR2 is YFSETQ. CDR3 size: 14 residues. Trimming stripped 0 bases from V and 6 bases from J, with 10 bases between. The CDR3 here is CASSLGLAFNEQFF. The CDR3 nucleotides are TGCGCCAGCAGCTTGGGTCTAGCGTTCAATGAGCAGTTCTTC.